Listed below are T cell receptor beta chains from one sample, sequenced in a study of vaccination effects on CD4 cells after COVID-19. Which antigens these TCRs recognize remains unknown. Method: immunoSEQ multiplex PCR; TCRdb's copy keeps in-frame clones and lacks some. The data hold roughly 24,000 clones, with approximately 76% observed a single time. The sequencing here drew on CD4+ T cells from PBMCs cultured with SARS-CoV-2 spike peptides, taken before COVID-19 vaccination. The receptors stem from a human donor who had a prior SARS-CoV-2 infection. CDR3s include the opening cysteine and the closing phenylalanine or tryptophan. A D gene is named only where the DNA matches it firmly. The listing skips clone size in some rows; elsewhere it reads once, few, many or a size class.

J	D	V	size	DNA	CDR3
TRBJ2-1	-	TRBV10-3	-	TGTGCCATCAGGCCCGGGACGGCGGGGAATGAGCAGTTCTTC	CAIRPGTAGNEQFF
TRBJ2-3	-	TRBV3-1/TRBV3-2	-	TGTGCCAGCAGCCAAGGAGCCGGTGCTGATACGCAGTATTTT	CASSQGAGADTQYF
TRBJ1-2	-	TRBV7-9	-	TGTGCCAGCAGCCTACGGGCATCCGGCTACACCTTC	CASSLRASGYTF
TRBJ2-3	-	TRBV6-1	-	TGTGCCAGCAGTGATGGGGTACCCCCCACAGATACGCAGTATTTT	CASSDGVPPTDTQYF
TRBJ1-5	-	TRBV3-1/TRBV3-2	-	TGTGCCAGCAGCCTCAGGGTAAGCAATCAGCCCCAGCATTTT	CASSLRVSNQPQHF
TRBJ1-1	-	TRBV4-2	few	TGTGCCAGCAGCCAAGGGTTAGGGTGGAACACTGAAGCTTTCTTT	CASSQGLGWNTEAFF
TRBJ2-1	-	TRBV2	-	TGTGCCAGCAGTTTCGGGCCCCTTAGCCAGCAGTTCTTC	CASSFGPLSQQFF
TRBJ2-2	-	TRBV10-3	-	TGTGCCATCAGGCCCCTTGAAACCGGGGAGCTGTTTTTT	CAIRPLETGELFF
TRBJ1-1	-	TRBV24-1	-	TGTGCCACCAGTGAGGGAGGCGAAGCTTTCTTT	CATSEGGEAFF
TRBJ1-6	-	TRBV19	-	TGTGCCAGTAGTATTGAGGACAATTCACCCCTCCACTTT	CASSIEDNSPLHF
TRBJ2-1	-	TRBV7-2	-	TGTGCCAGCAGCTTAGTAATAGGGAATGAGCAGTTCTTC	CASSLVIGNEQFF
TRBJ1-4	-	TRBV7-8	-	TGTGCCAGCAGCTTAGCCGTTCGACAGGCAGCCTTCACTAATGAAAAACTGTTTTTT	CASSLAVRQAAFTNEKLFF
TRBJ1-1	-	TRBV30	-	TGTGCCTGGAGTGCCACGGACAGTTACACTGAAGCTTTCTTT	CAWSATDSYTEAFF
TRBJ2-3	-	TRBV27	-	TGTGCCAGCTCAGGGCGGACATACACAGATACGCAGTATTTT	CASSGRTYTDTQYF
TRBJ2-3	-	TRBV5-1	-	TGCGCCAGCAGCTTGGGATGGGGGGGCACAGATACGCAGTATTTT	CASSLGWGGTDTQYF
TRBJ2-1	-	TRBV3-1/TRBV3-2	-	TGTGCCAGCAGCCAAGATGGAGCAGCACACTCCTACAATGAGCAGTTCTTC	CASSQDGAAHSYNEQFF
TRBJ2-5	TRBD2	TRBV14	-	TGTGCCAGCAGCCTCCCCACCCCCAGCGGGGCGTACCAAGAGACCCAGTACTTC	CASSLPTPSGAYQETQYF
TRBJ1-2	TRBD1	TRBV18	-	TGTGCCAGCTCCACAACAACGGGACAGGGATATCATGGCTACACCTTC	CASSTTTGQGYHGYTF
TRBJ2-1	TRBD2	TRBV11-2	-	TGTGCCAGCAGCTACAGCGGGGGGGTGCTAGCGGTCTACAATGAGCAGTTCTTC	CASSYSGGVLAVYNEQFF
TRBJ2-1	TRBD2	TRBV6-4	-	TGTGCCAGCAGTGCCTCGGCGGGGGGATACAATGAGCAGTTCTTC	CASSASAGGYNEQFF
TRBJ1-4	-	TRBV2	-	TGTGCCAGCATCCTCGGGTACTCAACTAATGAAAAACTGTTTTTT	CASILGYSTNEKLFF
TRBJ2-3	-	TRBV24-1	-	TGTGCCACCAGTGACCCTCAGGGGCCAGCAGAAGATACGCAGTATTTT	CATSDPQGPAEDTQYF
TRBJ2-2	-	TRBV5-1	few	TGCGCCAGCAGCTTGCAGAGGGCCACCGGGGAGCTGTTTTTT	CASSLQRATGELFF
TRBJ2-7	TRBD1	TRBV28	-	TGTGCCAGCAGTTTAAACAGGGGACGGAGCTCCTACGAGCAGTACTTC	CASSLNRGRSSYEQYF
TRBJ1-2	TRBD1	TRBV19	-	TGTGCCAGTAGTCCGTGGACAGGGAAAGTGTTCTATGGCTACACCTTC	CASSPWTGKVFYGYTF
TRBJ2-3	-	TRBV9	-	TGTGCCAGCAGCGTGACAGGCACAGATACGCAGTATTTT	CASSVTGTDTQYF
TRBJ2-7	TRBD1	TRBV3-1/TRBV3-2	few	TGTGCCAGCAGCCAAGGGGACAGGGGAGCCTACGAGCAGTACTTC	CASSQGDRGAYEQYF
TRBJ2-7	-	TRBV5-4	-	TGTGCCAGCAGCTTGAGTGGTGGAAGCTCCTACGAGCAGTACTTC	CASSLSGGSSYEQYF
TRBJ2-7	-	TRBV11-3	-	TGTGCCAGCAGCCAACCATACACCTACGAGCAGTACTTC	CASSQPYTYEQYF
TRBJ1-3	TRBD1	TRBV27	-	TGTGCCAGCAGTACCCGACAGGGGGCGAGTGGAAACACCATATATTTT	CASSTRQGASGNTIYF
TRBJ1-1	-	TRBV6-2/TRBV6-3	-	TGTGCCAGCAGCAGGGGCGGGACTGAAGCTTTCTTT	CASSRGGTEAFF
TRBJ2-5	TRBD2	TRBV10-3	-	TGTGCCATCAGTGAGGCCAGGGCGGGAGGCTTAGAGACCCAGTACTTC	CAISEARAGGLETQYF
TRBJ1-2	TRBD1	TRBV18	-	TGTGCCAGCTCGCGACAGGGAATCCCTAACTATGGCTACACCTTC	CASSRQGIPNYGYTF
TRBJ2-3	TRBD2	TRBV5-1	-	TGCGCCAGCAGTCCTCAGCGGGGGGACACAGATACGCAGTATTTT	CASSPQRGDTDTQYF
TRBJ1-1	-	TRBV4-2	-	TGTGCCAGCCGACACGAACTATCAGGGAACACAGCTATTATTAACACTGAAGCTTTCTTT	CASRHELSGNTAIINTEAFF
TRBJ2-2	-	TRBV5-1	few	TGCGCCAGCAGCTTGGTAGGGGGAGCGAACACCGGGGAGCTGTTTTTT	CASSLVGGANTGELFF
TRBJ2-3	-	TRBV5-4	-	TGTGCCAGCAGCTTGTATCGCGGGGGCTCCACAGATACGCAGTATTTT	CASSLYRGGSTDTQYF
TRBJ1-1	-	TRBV18	-	TGTGCCAGCTCACCACCAGAGGGTACTGAAGCTTTCTTT	CASSPPEGTEAFF
TRBJ2-7	-	TRBV7-2	-	TGTGCCAGCAGCTTATATGTCGGGGTTGGCTCCTACGAGCAGTACTTC	CASSLYVGVGSYEQYF
TRBJ2-7	TRBD1	TRBV19	-	TGTGCCAGTAGTCTCAGGGGGAAGTACGAGCAGTACTTC	CASSLRGKYEQYF
TRBJ2-1	-	TRBV9	-	TGTGCCAGCAGCGTAGGAAACCTACCTGGGAATGAGCAGTTCTTC	CASSVGNLPGNEQFF
TRBJ2-7	-	TRBV27	once	TGTGCCAGCCGCTCCGGCGGGGGCCGCTACGAGCAGTACTTC	CASRSGGGRYEQYF
TRBJ2-7	-	TRBV7-2	few	TGTGCCAGCAGCCCTAGCAGGGTCGAGCAGTACTTC	CASSPSRVEQYF
TRBJ1-3	-	TRBV6-5	-	TGTGCCAGCAGTCAGGGGCCTAGCTCTGGAAACACCATATATTTT	CASSQGPSSGNTIYF
TRBJ1-5	TRBD1	TRBV5-6	-	TGTGCCAGCAGCTTGTGGGGACAGGGGCATCAGCCCCAGCATTTT	CASSLWGQGHQPQHF
TRBJ2-2	TRBD2	TRBV5-1	-	TGCGCCAGCAGCGCAGCGTATTCCAGGGAGGGCGGGGAGCTGTTTTTT	CASSAAYSREGGELFF
TRBJ2-7	-	TRBV5-8	-	TGTGCCAGCAGCCCGCCCCAGACGAGAGAGCAGTACTTC	CASSPPQTREQYF
TRBJ1-5	-	TRBV6-5	-	TGTGCCAGCAGAACCGGGACACGGGTGGCGCAGCCCCAGCATTTT	CASRTGTRVAQPQHF
TRBJ2-4	TRBD1	TRBV3-1/TRBV3-2	-	TGTGCCAGCAGCCAAGTGGACAGGGGACTAGCCAAAAACATTCAGTACTTC	CASSQVDRGLAKNIQYF
TRBJ1-5	-	TRBV6-6	-	TGTGCCAGCAGTTCCCAAGTGGGGCCTCAGCCCCAGCATTTT	CASSSQVGPQPQHF
TRBJ2-3	-	TRBV6-2/TRBV6-3	-	TGTGCCAGCAGTTACTCCCAGCTGATAGATACGCAGTATTTT	CASSYSQLIDTQYF
TRBJ1-5	TRBD1	TRBV11-1	-	TGTGCCAGCAGCCCCGGGACAGGGGATAGCCAGCCCCAGCATTTT	CASSPGTGDSQPQHF
TRBJ2-7	-	TRBV5-6	-	TGTGCCAGCAGTCGTCTGTACGAGCAGTACTTC	CASSRLYEQYF
TRBJ2-5	TRBD2	TRBV7-2	-	TGTGCCAGCAGCTTAAGGCGCGGGAGCGGGACCCAGTACTTC	CASSLRRGSGTQYF